The 16 T cell receptor beta chains presented below share a single source sample, sequenced in a study of OX40 agonist ivuxolimab in advanced cancers. The data were produced by immunoSEQ multiplex PCR, yet TCRdb's version contains in-frame clones alone and is incomplete. The sample consists of tens of thousands of clones, 75% to 85% of them appearing once. Specimen: CD4+ or CD8+ T cells sorted from blood, collected in a trial of the OX40 agonist ivuxolimab. The receptors originated from an adult with an advanced solid tumor such as melanoma, head and neck, liver or kidney cancer.

The CDR3 DNA is TGTGCCAGCAGTTCAGGGGAGGAGGCTAATGAAAAACTGTTTTTT. Encoded protein: CASSSGEEANEKLFF. This rearrangement joins TRBV6-6 to TRBJ1-4, with D perhaps matching TRBD1 (6 bases). Germline values: CDR1 MNHNY, CDR2 SVGAGI (reference sequence). This CDR3 contains 15 residues. V gave up 4 bases and J gave up 3 bases, with 12 bases separating them.

The V gene is TRBV18, the J gene TRBJ2-3; unclear D gene. Trimming took 2 bases from V and 5 from J, leaving 8 bases between them. Germline CDR1 reads KGHSH; CDR2 reads LQKENI. The CDR3 is made up of 13 amino acids. This CDR3 is CASSPRLRDTQYF. The CDR3 nucleotides read TGTGCCAGCTCACCAAGGCTCCGAGATACGCAGTATTTT.

This chain connects TRBV5-1 to TRBJ1-3, with TRBD1 as a possible D gene (6 bases). The V end lost 4 bases, the J end lost 5 bases, and 16 bases lay between the germline ends. The CDR3 spans 15 residues. Germline V gives CDR1 SGHRS, CDR2 YFSETQ. The CDR3 loop is CASSETGTRRNTIYF. CDR3 nucleotides: TGCGCCAGCAGCGAAACCGGGACACGCAGAAACACCATATATTTT.

The V call is TRBV6-6, the J call TRBJ2-1, with TRBD1 matching over 7 bases. The CDR3 length is 16 residues. CDR1 and CDR2 (germline): MNHNY, SVGAGI (reference sequence). Losses at the gene ends were 4 bases for V and 5 bases for J; bases not matched to a gene: 11. Here the CDR3 reads CASSSHPGQSNNEQFF. CDR3 sequence (DNA): TGTGCCAGCAGTTCCCATCCGGGACAGAGCAACAATGAGCAGTTCTTC.

This sequence joins TRBV5-1 and TRBJ1-2; TRBD1 matches 7 bases. J lost 2 bases, V lost 4 bases, and 2 bases had no gene match. Per the germline V gene, CDR1 is SGHRS and CDR2 is YFSETQ. There are 13 residues in the CDR3. The CDR3 bases are TGCGCCAGCAGCGCGGACAGGAACTATGGCTACACCTTC. It translates to CASSADRNYGYTF. Combining the CDR3 with reference TRBV5-1 and TRBJ1-2 gives the whole variable domain KAGVTQTPRYLIKTRGQQVTLSCSPISGHRSVSWYQQTPGQGLQFLFEYFSETQRNKGNFPGRFSGRQFSNSRSEMNVSTLELGDSALYLCASSADRNYGYTFGSGTRLTVV.

The chain carries TRBV7-9 and TRBJ1-1; D is unclear. Germline CDR1 is SEHNR and CDR2 is FQNEAQ (reference sequence). The CDR3 loop spans 13 amino acids. Trimming took off 5 bases at V and 5 bases at J, with 12 bases between the two ends. CDR3 sequence: CASSLAEATEAFF. CDR3 coding DNA: TGTGCCAGCAGCCTGGCGGAGGCTACTGAAGCTTTCTTT.

The J gene is TRBJ2-1, the V gene TRBV2; 9 nucleotides line up with TRBD2. Germline V gives CDR1 SNHLY, CDR2 FYNNEI. The CDR3 is made up of 15 amino acids. V lost 4 bases to trimming and J lost 10 bases; unmatched junction nucleotides: 11. The chain's CDR3 is CASSGDGGGAQEQFF. In DNA, the CDR3 is TGTGCCAGCAGTGGGGATGGCGGGGGGGCCCAGGAGCAGTTCTTC. Variable domain in full (rest from reference TRBV2 and TRBJ2-1): EPEVTQTPSHQVTQMGQEVILRCVPISNHLYFYWYRQILGQKVEFLVSFYNNEISEKSEIFDDQFSVERPDGSNFTLKIRSTKLEDSAMYFCASSGDGGGAQEQFFGPGTRLTVL.

The sample holds one count of this clone. This rearrangement joins TRBV19 to TRBJ2-6; 11 nucleotides line up with TRBD1. The trim removed 3 bases at V and 4 bases at J, leaving 8 bases unmatched. The CDR3 runs 18 residues. CDR1 and CDR2 (germline): LNHDA, SQIVND (reference sequence). CDR3 amino acids: CASSIIGQGAAGANVLTF. CDR3 DNA: TGTGCCAGTAGTATTATTGGACAGGGGGCTGCAGGGGCCAACGTCCTGACTTTC.

The CDR3: CASSGGSSGNTIYF. The CDR3 DNA is TGCGCCAGCAGTGGGGGGAGCTCTGGAAACACCATATATTTT. The chain joins TRBV10-2 to TRBJ1-3; weak D call: TRBD1 (5 bases). Trimming removed 4 bases at V and 0 bases at J, with 7 bases between. The CDR3 consists of 14 residues. Germline V gene data show CDR1 as WSHSY and CDR2 as SAAADI.

V is TRBV4-1 and J is TRBJ2-3; D is undetermined. The CDR3 spans 14 residues. Trimming cost V 4 bases and J 2 bases, with 10 bases left between them. The germline V gene has CDR1 MGHRA and CDR2 YSYEKL. The CDR3 bases are TGCGCCAGCAGCCTTCAGGCATCCACAGATACGCAGTATTTT. As protein: CASSLQASTDTQYF.

Only a few counts were recorded for this clone. V gene TRBV7-2 combines with J gene TRBJ2-7; D perhaps matches TRBD1 (5 bases). CDR3 length: 15 residues. The germline V gene has CDR1 SGHTA and CDR2 FQGNSA. The V gene lost 5 bases and the J gene lost 0 bases, with 14 bases spanning the gap. The DNA for the CDR3 is TGTGCCAGCAGCCTAACAGGAGAAAGCTCCTACGAGCAGTACTTC. It is translated as CASSLTGESSYEQYF.

The chain employs TRBV19 and TRBJ1-6; unclear D gene. Deletions cut 3 bases from V and 0 bases from J, with 15 bases between. Germline CDR1 reads LNHDA; CDR2 reads SQIVND (reference sequence). The CDR3 has 18 residues. The CDR3 protein is CASSIRAGLSSYNSPLHF. DNA for the CDR3: TGTGCCAGTAGTATTCGGGCGGGGTTGAGCTCCTATAATTCACCCCTCCACTTT.

The rearrangement links TRBV5-1 to TRBJ1-2; no firm D call. Germline CDR1 is SGHRS and CDR2 is YFSETQ. V lost 0 bases and J lost 0, with 6 bases in between. The CDR3 loop spans 14 amino acids. Written as DNA, the CDR3 is TGCGCCAGCAGCTTGGGAGGATCTAACTATGGCTACACCTTC. Its translation is CASSLGGSNYGYTF.

This clone was seen a handful of times. The chain carries TRBV10-1 and TRBJ1-6; tentative D call: TRBD1 (5 bases). Trimming removed 10 bases from V and 0 bases from J, with 19 bases in between. Germline V lookup: CDR1 WNHNN, CDR2 SYGVQD (reference sequence). This CDR3 is built from 17 residues. The CDR3 DNA reads TGCGCCACCCGAAAAGGGACTTCAAGCTCCTATAATTCACCCCTCCACTTT. Protein sequence: CATRKGTSSSYNSPLHF.

CDR3 sequence reads: CASSPSGTDYTEAFF. The CDR3 nucleotides read TGTGCCAGCAGCCCTTCCGGGACAGATTACACTGAAGCTTTCTTT. The genes are TRBV11-2 and TRBJ1-1; 7 bases match TRBD1. The ends lost 5 bases at V and 3 bases at J; junction bases unmatched: 9. Germline-derived CDR1 and CDR2 are SGHAT and FQNNGV. The CDR3 spans 15 residues.

CDR3 DNA: TGCGCCAGCACCCGAGGAGCGGGAGGGTACAATGAGCAGTTCTTC. Protein: CASTRGAGGYNEQFF. This chain uses TRBV10-2 with TRBJ2-1; 10 bases match TRBD2. The CDR3 has 15 amino acids. After removal of 7 bases from V and 4 bases from J, the junction contained 7 bases not matched to a gene. CDR1 and CDR2 (germline): WSHSY, SAAADI.